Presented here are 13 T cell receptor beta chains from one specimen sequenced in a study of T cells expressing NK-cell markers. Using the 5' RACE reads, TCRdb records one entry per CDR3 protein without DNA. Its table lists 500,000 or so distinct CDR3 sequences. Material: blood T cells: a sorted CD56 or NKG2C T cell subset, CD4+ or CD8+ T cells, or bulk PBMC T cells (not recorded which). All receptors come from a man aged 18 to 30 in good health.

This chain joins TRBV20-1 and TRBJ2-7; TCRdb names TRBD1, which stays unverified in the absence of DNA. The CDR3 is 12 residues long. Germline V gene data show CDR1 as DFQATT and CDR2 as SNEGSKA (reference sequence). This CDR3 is CSASWSGRGQYF.

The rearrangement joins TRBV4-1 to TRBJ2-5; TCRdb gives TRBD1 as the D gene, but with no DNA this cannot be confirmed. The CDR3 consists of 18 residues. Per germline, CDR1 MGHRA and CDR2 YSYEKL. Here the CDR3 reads CASSQVFVGDSIQETQYF.

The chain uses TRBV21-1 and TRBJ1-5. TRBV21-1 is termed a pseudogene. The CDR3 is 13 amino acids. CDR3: CASSKVVNQPQHF.

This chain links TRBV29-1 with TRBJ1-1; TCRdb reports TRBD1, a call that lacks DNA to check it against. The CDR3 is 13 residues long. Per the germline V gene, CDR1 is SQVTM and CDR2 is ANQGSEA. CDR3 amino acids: CSARQGSGTEAFF.

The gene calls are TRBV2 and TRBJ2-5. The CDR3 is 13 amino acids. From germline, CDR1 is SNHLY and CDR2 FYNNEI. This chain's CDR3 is CASKQVSQETQYF.

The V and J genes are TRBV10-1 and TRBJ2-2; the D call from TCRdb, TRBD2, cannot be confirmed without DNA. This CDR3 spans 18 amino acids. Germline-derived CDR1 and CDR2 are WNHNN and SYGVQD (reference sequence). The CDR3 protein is CASTPSLSGRRMSGELFF.

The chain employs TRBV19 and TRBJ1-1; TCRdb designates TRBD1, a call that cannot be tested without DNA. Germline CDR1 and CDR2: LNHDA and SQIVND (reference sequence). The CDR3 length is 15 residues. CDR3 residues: CASRKGGGEEAEAFF.

The CDR3: CASSKTSGDNSPLHF. This chain joins TRBV12-3 or TRBV12-4 and TRBJ1-6. The CDR3 loop spans 15 amino acids.

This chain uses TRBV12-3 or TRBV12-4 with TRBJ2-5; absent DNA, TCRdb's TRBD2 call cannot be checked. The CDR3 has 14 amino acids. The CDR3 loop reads CASTEGLNRETQYF.

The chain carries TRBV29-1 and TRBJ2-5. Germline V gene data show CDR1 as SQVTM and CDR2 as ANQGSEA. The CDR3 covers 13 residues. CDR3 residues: CSVYFGLQETQYF.

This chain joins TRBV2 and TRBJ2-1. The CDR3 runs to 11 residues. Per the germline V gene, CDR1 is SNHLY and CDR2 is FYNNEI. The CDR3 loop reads CAGGTYNEQFF.

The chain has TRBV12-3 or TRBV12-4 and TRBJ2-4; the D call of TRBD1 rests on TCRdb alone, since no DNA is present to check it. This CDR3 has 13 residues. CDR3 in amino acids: CASSQGGRNIQYF.

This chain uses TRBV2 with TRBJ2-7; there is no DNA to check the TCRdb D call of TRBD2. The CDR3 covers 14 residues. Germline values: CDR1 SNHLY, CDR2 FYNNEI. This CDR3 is CASRGSGNDYEQYF.